Listed here are 19 T cell receptor beta chains from one sample, sequenced in a study of T-cell memory formation after mild COVID-19. MiXCR, applied by TCRdb to the 5' RACE reads, yields one record per CDR3 protein. The table lists roughly 190,000 distinct CDR3 sequences, more than 9% of them singletons. The sequenced sample was PBMCs or a T cell subset sorted from them (not recorded which). Receptors were obtained from a man between 18 and 35 years old who had mild COVID-19 (a few samples of this study predate the infection). Cell type and time point are not known.

A few counts support this clonotype. The rearrangement joins TRBV6-2 or TRBV6-3 to TRBJ2-3, with 12 bases identical to TRBD2. This CDR3 is built from 17 residues. With V trimmed by 5 bases and J by 0 bases, 6 bases remained unmatched. Germline CDR1 reads MNHEY; CDR2 reads SVGEGT. In DNA form, the CDR3 reads TGTGCCAGCAGTCCTCGACTAGCGGGGGCTAGCACAGATACGCAGTATTTT. Translated, it gives CASSPRLAGASTDTQYF.

This clonotype was counted at least ten times. The chain employs TRBV5-1 and TRBJ2-7; a possible D gene is TRBD1 (5 bases). Germline V lookup: CDR1 SGHRS, CDR2 YFSETQ. The V end was cut by 0 bases, the J end by 3 bases, with 10 bases between. The CDR3 spans 14 residues. CDR3 loop: CASSLGAGYYEQYV. The CDR3 nucleotides read TGCGCCAGCAGCTTGGGGGCAGGGTACTACGAGCAGTACGTC.

This clonotype was recorded many times. The rearrangement joins TRBV7-9 to TRBJ1-1; unclear D gene. The V gene's germline CDR1 is SEHNR and CDR2 FQNEAQ (reference sequence). The CDR3 covers 14 residues. Trimming shortened V by 2 bases and J by 1 base, and 8 bases separated the two germline ends. The CDR3: CASSLLPENTEAFF. CDR3 bases: TGTGCCAGCAGCTTATTGCCGGAGAACACTGAAGCTTTCTTT.

This chain joins TRBV4-1 and TRBJ2-1, with D uncertain. V was pared by 8 bases and J by 7 bases, with 21 bases between. Germline values: CDR1 MGHRA, CDR2 YSYEKL. The CDR3 spans 15 residues. The DNA for the CDR3 is TGCGCCAGCGCCCGTGGGAAAGGGCCGTATAATGAGCAGTTCTTC. Its protein is CASARGKGPYNEQFF.

The sample holds many counts of this clonotype. The chain employs TRBV20-1 and TRBJ1-2, with a possible D match to TRBD1 (5 bases). Germline-derived CDR1 and CDR2 are DFQATT and SNEGSKA (reference sequence). V was clipped by 8 bases and J by 4 bases, with 17 bases between them. There are 13 residues in the CDR3. CDR3 in amino acids: CSSQEVGGYGYTF. CDR3 sequence (DNA): TGCAGTTCCCAGGAGGTGGGGGGCTATGGCTACACCTTC.

This clonotype was seen more than once but under ten times. This rearrangement joins TRBV5-1 to TRBJ2-5, with D possibly being TRBD1 or TRBD2 (6 bases each). Germline-derived CDR1 and CDR2 are SGHRS and YFSETQ. Trimming left V 0 bases short and J 1 base short, with 10 bases between. The CDR3 runs to 15 residues. CDR3 DNA: TGCGCCAGCAGCTTGGAGCCGGGGGCCCAAGAGACCCAGTACTTC. It specifies CASSLEPGAQETQYF. Filled out from reference TRBV5-1 and TRBJ2-5, the complete variable domain reads KAGVTQTPRYLIKTRGQQVTLSCSPISGHRSVSWYQQTPGQGLQFLFEYFSETQRNKGNFPGRFSGRQFSNSRSEMNVSTLELGDSALYLCASSLEPGAQETQYFGPGTRLLVL.

V and J are TRBV2 and TRBJ1-1, with D unclear. The CDR3 runs to 13 residues. The V end was cut by 6 bases, the J end by 1 base, with 9 bases between. In germline, CDR1 is SNHLY, CDR2 FYNNEI. This CDR3 is CASRREGNTEAFF. The CDR3 DNA reads TGTGCCAGCAGAAGGGAGGGGAACACTGAAGCTTTCTTT.

The V and J genes are TRBV4-3 and TRBJ2-1; 9 bases are a match to TRBD1. Germline CDR1 reads LGHNA; CDR2 reads YSLEER. Trimming at V came to 3 bases and at J to 7 bases, leaving 7 bases not matched to a gene. This CDR3 has 15 residues. The CDR3 here is CASSQTGGVGNEQFF. In DNA form, the CDR3 reads TGCGCCAGCAGCCAGACAGGGGGAGTGGGAAATGAGCAGTTCTTC.

The chain uses TRBV5-1 and TRBJ2-1, with 12 positions matching TRBD2. The ends lost 4 bases at V and 7 bases at J; junction bases unmatched: 6. Germline V gene lookup returns CDR1 SGHRS and CDR2 YFSETQ. The CDR3 is made up of 15 amino acids. The CDR3 is CASSARTSGVNEQFF. The CDR3, as DNA: TGCGCCAGCAGCGCTCGGACTAGCGGGGTAAATGAGCAGTTCTTC.

This chain joins TRBV20-1 and TRBJ2-1; no firm D call. The V gene lost 7 bases and the J gene lost 9 bases, with 19 bases spanning the gap. The V gene's germline CDR1 is DFQATT and CDR2 SNEGSKA (reference sequence). This CDR3 spans 13 amino acids. CDR3 in DNA: TGCAGTGGAACCTTCGGCGTGGTGGGTGAGCAGTTCTTC. Its translation is CSGTFGVVGEQFF.

The chain joins TRBV5-1 to TRBJ2-7, with 11 nucleotides matching TRBD1. CDR3 length: 14 residues. Trimming removed 4 bases from V and 6 bases from J; junction bases left unmatched: 6. Germline V gene data show CDR1 as SGHRS and CDR2 as YFSETQ. The CDR3 sequence: CASSLGQGVGEQYV. Written as DNA, the CDR3 is TGCGCCAGCAGCCTGGGACAGGGGGTCGGCGAGCAGTACGTC.

This sequence joins TRBV18 and TRBJ1-5; D gene ambiguous. The V gene lost 4 bases and the J gene lost 0 bases, with 13 bases spanning the gap. Germline CDR1 reads KGHSH; CDR2 reads LQKENI. The CDR3 has 16 residues. CDR3 region: CASSLFQTISNQPQHF. Written as DNA, the CDR3 is TGTGCCAGCTCACTTTTCCAGACAATTAGCAATCAGCCCCAGCATTTT.

The rearrangement links TRBV5-4 to TRBJ2-7; D possibly corresponds to TRBD2 (5 bases). The V gene's germline CDR1 is SGHNT and CDR2 YYREEE (reference sequence). This CDR3 contains 14 residues. V lost 0 bases and J 2 bases, leaving 9 bases between the germline ends. CDR3 sequence: CASSLAPTTYEQYF. The CDR3 nucleotides are TGTGCCAGCAGCTTGGCCCCGACTACCTACGAGCAGTACTTC.

This clonotype has just a few counts. The chain has TRBV12-3 or TRBV12-4 and TRBJ2-2, with 11 bases fitting TRBD2. This CDR3 is 15 amino acids long. Losses at the gene ends were 6 bases for V and 8 bases for J; bases not matched to a gene: 8. CDR3 protein: CASRRLAGTLGELFF. CDR3 coding DNA: TGTGCCAGCAGGCGACTAGCGGGGACTCTGGGGGAGCTGTTTTTT.

The rearrangement links TRBV7-2 to TRBJ2-7, with D uncertain. CDR1 is SGHTA, CDR2 FQGNSA, per germline. The germline V and J ends were trimmed by 1 base and 6 bases, with 7 bases remaining between them. The CDR3 consists of 12 residues. For the CDR3, the DNA is TGTGCCAGCAGCTTAGAGAAAGGCGAGCAGTACGTC. Translating it yields CASSLEKGEQYV.

The chain employs TRBV6-5 and TRBJ2-1; tentative D call: TRBD2 (7 bases). With 1 base removed from V and 7 bases from J, the gap between germline ends came to 14 bases. The length of the CDR3 is 15 residues. Germline values: CDR1 MNHEY, CDR2 SVGAGI. The CDR3 reads CASSYYRGAPNEQFF. The CDR3 nucleotides read TGTGCCAGCAGTTACTATCGGGGGGCGCCGAATGAGCAGTTCTTC.

The chain couples TRBV5-4 to TRBJ1-1; D is unresolved. Between the trimmed V and J ends, which lost 4 bases and 3 bases, there was a span of 7 bases. Germline CDR1 and CDR2: SGHNT and YYREEE (reference sequence). The CDR3 spans 12 residues. The CDR3 loop is CASSRWDTEAFF. The CDR3 nucleotides read TGTGCCAGCAGCCGGTGGGACACTGAAGCTTTCTTT.

The chain links TRBV7-6 to TRBJ1-1, with unresolved D. With 4 bases removed from V and 0 bases from J, the gap between germline ends came to 6 bases. CDR3 size: 13 residues. Germline V gives CDR1 SGHVS, CDR2 FNYEAQ. CDR3 protein: CASSSGVNTEAFF. The DNA for the CDR3 is TGTGCCAGCAGCTCGGGTGTGAACACTGAAGCTTTCTTT.

In this sample, this clonotype turned up a few times. The V call is TRBV5-1, the J call TRBJ1-2, with a weak D call TRBD1 (6 bases). This CDR3 spans 13 amino acids. Trimming pared 0 bases from V and 6 bases from J, leaving 9 bases between. Germline CDR1 reads SGHRS; CDR2 reads YFSETQ. The CDR3 sequence: CASSLGQADGYTF. The CDR3 region has the DNA TGCGCCAGCAGCTTGGGACAGGCTGATGGCTACACCTTC.